This TCR beta chain was documented in a study of blood T cell repertoires in COVID-19. Clones were read by immunoSEQ multiplex PCR, and TCRdb kept only the in-frame ones, dropping some. The repertoire holds roughly 180,000 clones, with roughly 80% as singletons. Germline CDR1 and CDR2: SNHLY and FYNNEI. The CDR3 length is 13 residues. V lost 9 bases, J lost 5 bases, and 16 bases lay in between. V and J are TRBV2 and TRBJ1-2; D not certain. The source of this sequence is a woman in her 40s with acute COVID-19. Sequenced material: PBMCs or T cells enriched from blood (not recorded which). DNA for the CDR3: TGTGCCAGTCGGTCAGACTCGCGATATGGCTACACCTTC. Translation gives CASRSDSRYGYTF. The whole variable domain, remainder taken from reference TRBV2 and TRBJ1-2, is EPEVTQTPSHQVTQMGQEVILRCVPISNHLYFYWYRQILGQKVEFLVSFYNNEISEKSEIFDDQFSVERPDGSNFTLKIRSTKLEDSAMYFCASRSDSRYGYTFGSGTRLTVV.